This T cell receptor (beta chain) was identified during a study of blood T cell repertoires in COVID-19. Overall study: The origin of the acute and convalescent COVID-19 samples was the United States, Italy and Spain. PBMCs, B-cell-depleted T cells, or T cells provided the cDNA or gDNA that made up the material.

The CDR3 spans 14 residues. Germline V gene sequence: CDR1 SQVTM, CDR2 ANQGSEA. The V segment lost 5 bases and the J segment 3 bases; nucleotides outside the gene matches: 4. In the authors' workflow: The authors estimated nucleated cell counts from reference gene primer amplification. Clones were sequenced by immunoSEQ multiplex PCR, and TCRdb holds only the in-frame ones, with some missing. The D gene and trimming were derived from the DNA, and the V and J assignments and clone size from that table. The sample comprises 150,000 to 200,000 clones, 88% of which are singletons, and approximately 4.5% rests with the top ten.

Sequencing used peripheral blood. This TCR was sampled from a human donor in a cohort sampled during active COVID-19. The V call is TRBV29-1, the J call TRBJ2-1, with 10 bases aligning to TRBD2. The DNA of the CDR3 is TGCAGCGTTTCTAGCGGGAGCTACTACAATGAGCAGTTCTTC. Protein: CSVSSGSYYNEQFF.